This T cell receptor beta chain was recorded in a study of T cell repertoires in cytomegalovirus infection. Findings and limits, study-wide: HLA-C-restricted TCR beta clonotypes specific for CMV led the ex vivo response.

About this clonotype itself: Antigen: not known.

Using its own MiXCR run on the reads, TCRdb lists one record per CDR3 protein. This repertoire shows almost 550,000 distinct CDR3 sequences, approximately 15% found once; its top ten account for around 25%. The CDR3 spans 19 residues. V shed 1 base and J 1 base; nucleotides not matched to a gene: 12. This receptor was taken from a human donor in good health (CMV status not recorded). Some clones in this sample may be carry-over from other donors' samples. The sample comprised CD8+ T cells from PBMCs. The chain carries TRBV12-3 or TRBV12-4 and TRBJ2-2, with 7 bases fitting TRBD1. CDR3 bases: TGTGCCAGCAGTTTAGGTTATGGGAGACAGGGCCGGAACACCGGGGAGCTGTTTTTT. Translation gives CASSLGYGRQGRNTGELFF.